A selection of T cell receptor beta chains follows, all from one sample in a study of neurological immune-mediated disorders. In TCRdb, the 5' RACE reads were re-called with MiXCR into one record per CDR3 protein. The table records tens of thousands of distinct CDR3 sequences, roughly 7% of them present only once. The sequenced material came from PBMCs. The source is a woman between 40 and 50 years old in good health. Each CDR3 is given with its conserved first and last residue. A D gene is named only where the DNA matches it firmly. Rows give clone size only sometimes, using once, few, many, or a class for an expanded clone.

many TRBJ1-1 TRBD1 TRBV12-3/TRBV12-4 CASSHTPGQGTEAFF TGTGCCAGCAGCCACACGCCGGGACAGGGGACTGAAGCTTTCTTT
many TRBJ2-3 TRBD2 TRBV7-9 CASSPRRGSITDTQYF TGTGCCAGCAGCCCAAGGCGGGGGTCGATCACAGATACGCAGTATTTT
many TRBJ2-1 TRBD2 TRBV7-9 CASSLGSGWVYNEQFF TGTGCCAGCAGCTTAGGTAGCGGGTGGGTCTACAATGAGCAGTTCTTC
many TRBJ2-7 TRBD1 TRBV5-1 CASSLDGTGGVNEQYF TGCGCCAGCAGCTTGGATGGGACAGGGGGGGTCAACGAGCAGTACTTC
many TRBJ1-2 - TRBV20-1 CSARVGDYGYTF TGCAGTGCTAGAGTAGGGGACTATGGCTACACCTTC
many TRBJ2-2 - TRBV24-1 CASSKDAGELFF TGTGCCTCCTCCAAGGATGCCGGGGAGCTGTTTTTT
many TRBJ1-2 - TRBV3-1 CASSPQGQFIYGYTF TGTGCCAGCAGCCCCCAGGGGCAGTTCATCTATGGCTACACCTTC
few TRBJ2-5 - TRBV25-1 CASSEWGTEETQYF TGTGCCAGCAGTGAATGGGGCACAGAAGAGACCCAGTACTTC
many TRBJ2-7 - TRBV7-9 CASRSGHSYEQYF TGTGCCAGCAGGTCCGGCCATTCCTACGAGCAGTACTTC
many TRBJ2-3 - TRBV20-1 CSALRDPSDTQYF TGCAGTGCCCTCCGGGACCCCTCAGATACGCAGTATTTT
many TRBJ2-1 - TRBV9 CASSVGSGQYNEQFF TGTGCCAGCAGCGTTGGGAGCGGGCAATACAATGAGCAGTTCTTC
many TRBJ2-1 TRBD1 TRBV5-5 CASSFPGDRGHNEQFF TGTGCCAGCAGCTTCCCCGGGGACAGGGGGCACAATGAGCAGTTCTTC
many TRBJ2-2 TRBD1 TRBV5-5 CASSLEGQGAVIGTGELFF TGTGCCAGCAGCTTGGAGGGACAGGGGGCAGTAATAGGCACCGGGGAGCTGTTTTTT
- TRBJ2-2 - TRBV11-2 CASSLEVLGTGELFF TGTGCCAGCAGCTTAGAAGTTCTGGGGACCGGGGAGCTGTTTTTT
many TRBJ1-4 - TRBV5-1 CASSLEGRRNEKLFF TGCGCCAGCAGCTTGGAAGGGCGCAGGAATGAAAAACTGTTTTTT
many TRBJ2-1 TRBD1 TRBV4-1 CASSQRTGGGGGNEQFF TGCGCCAGCAGCCAACGTACAGGGGGCGGAGGGGGCAATGAGCAGTTCTTC
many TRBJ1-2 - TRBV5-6 CASSLGGIIRGYTF TGTGCCAGCAGCTTGGGGGGCATTATCAGAGGCTACACCTTC
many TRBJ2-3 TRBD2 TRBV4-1 CASSQERAGGPGDTQYF TGCGCCAGCAGCCAAGAAAGGGCGGGGGGGCCGGGAGATACGCAGTATTTT
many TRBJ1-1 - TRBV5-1 CASSSRSTWNTEAFF TGCGCCAGCAGCTCCCGGTCGACCTGGAACACTGAAGCTTTCTTT
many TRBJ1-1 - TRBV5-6 CASSLARAGGTEAFF TGTGCCAGCAGCTTGGCTCGGGCCGGTGGGACTGAAGCTTTCTTT
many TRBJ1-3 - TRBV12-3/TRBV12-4 CASSGGFSGNTIYF TGTGCCAGCAGTGGTGGTTTCTCTGGAAACACCATATATTTT
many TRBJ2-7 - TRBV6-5 CASSPSFYEQYF TGTGCCAGCAGTCCTTCGTTCTACGAGCAGTACTTC
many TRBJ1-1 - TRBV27 CASSSPPGPNLLNTEAFF TGTGCCAGCAGTTCCCCGCCGGGGCCAAACCTACTGAACACTGAAGCTTTCTTT
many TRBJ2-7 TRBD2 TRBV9 CASSSHPGTSGRGYEQYF TGTGCCAGCAGCTCTCACCCCGGGACTAGCGGGAGGGGCTACGAGCAGTACTTC
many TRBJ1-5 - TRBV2 CASSEGRINQPQHF TGTGCCAGCAGTGAAGGTAGGATCAATCAGCCCCAGCATTTT
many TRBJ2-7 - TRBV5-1 CASRENWDEQYF TGCGCCAGCAGGGAAAATTGGGACGAGCAGTACTTC
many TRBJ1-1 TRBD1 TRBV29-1 CSVPDREGEAFF TGCAGCGTTCCGGACAGGGAGGGTGAAGCTTTCTTT
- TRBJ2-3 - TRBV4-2 CTSSRFPVDGADTQYF TGTACCAGCAGCCGGTTCCCAGTGGATGGCGCAGATACGCAGTATTTT
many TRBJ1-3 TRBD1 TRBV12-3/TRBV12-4 CASSLGGTVRSGNTIYF TGTGCCAGCAGTTTAGGGGGGACAGTGCGCTCTGGAAACACCATATATTTT
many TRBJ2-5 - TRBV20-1 CSKLDQETQYF TGCAGTAAACTAGACCAAGAGACCCAGTACTTC
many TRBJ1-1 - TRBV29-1 CSGEAGFEAFF TGCAGCGGCGAGGCGGGATTTGAAGCTTTCTTT
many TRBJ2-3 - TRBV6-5 CASSYRELSTQYF TGTGCCAGCAGTTACCGTGAGTTGAGTACGCAGTATTTT
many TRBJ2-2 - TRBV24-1 CATSATHRDTGELFF TGTGCCACCAGTGCCACGCACAGGGACACCGGGGAGCTGTTTTTT
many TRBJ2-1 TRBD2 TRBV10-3 CAISDIARGLGVNEQFF TGTGCCATCAGTGACATCGCTAGGGGACTAGGTGTCAATGAGCAGTTCTTC
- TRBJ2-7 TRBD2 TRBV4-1 CASSQDGMGTSGEGQYF TGCGCCAGCAGCCAAGATGGGATGGGGACTAGCGGGGAGGGGCAGTACTTC
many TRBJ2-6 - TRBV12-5 CASGLGLPGANVLTF TGTGCTAGTGGTTTGGGACTCCCTGGGGCCAACGTCCTGACTTTC
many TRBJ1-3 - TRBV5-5 CASSLAVSLGGNTIYF TGTGCCAGCAGCTTGGCGGTCTCACTAGGAGGAAACACCATATATTTT
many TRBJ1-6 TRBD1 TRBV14 CASSQDLRQGPTF TGTGCCAGCAGCCAAGATCTGAGACAGGGCCCGACCTTT
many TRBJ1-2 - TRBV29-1 CSVGSPNYGYTF TGCAGCGTTGGGAGTCCCAACTATGGCTACACCTTC
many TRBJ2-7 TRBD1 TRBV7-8 CASSRKIRDRLFSYEQYF TGTGCCAGCAGCCGTAAAATTCGGGACAGACTTTTCTCCTACGAGCAGTACTTC
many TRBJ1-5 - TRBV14 CASSDASSQPQHF TGTGCCAGCAGTGACGCCTCGAGTCAGCCCCAGCATTTT
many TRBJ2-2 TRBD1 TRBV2 CASSSDRGSTGELFF TGTGCCAGCAGCTCGGACAGGGGGTCTACCGGGGAGCTGTTTTTT
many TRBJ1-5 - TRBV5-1 CASSPDTASNQPQHF TGCGCCAGCAGCCCCGACACAGCAAGCAATCAGCCCCAGCATTTT
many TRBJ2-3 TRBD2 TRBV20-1 CSASSGGAGTDTQYF TGCAGTGCTAGCAGCGGGGGGGCCGGTACAGATACGCAGTATTTT
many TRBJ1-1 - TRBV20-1 CSVKAGDTEAFF TGCAGTGTCAAGGCAGGGGATACTGAAGCTTTCTTT